The entry that follows covers one T cell receptor beta chain sequence. Per the germline V gene, CDR1 is MGHRA and CDR2 is YSYEKL. The length of the CDR3 is 15 residues. V dropped 3 bases and J dropped 0; count of bases not matched to a gene: 5. These data are taken from a study of blood T cell repertoires in COVID-19. Overall study: The United States, Italy and Spain provided the acute and convalescent COVID-19 samples. Sample material is recorded as cDNA or gDNA derived from T cells, B-cell-depleted T cells, or PBMCs.

Libraries were prepared by immunoSEQ multiplex PCR; TCRdb keeps only in-frame clonotypes and omits some of them. The sample holds 140,000 to 150,000 clones, about 87% seen once. The sequence was collected from a man aged 50-59 years who had recovered from COVID-19. Sequenced input: peripheral blood. V and J are TRBV4-1 and TRBJ2-7; TRBD2 aligns across 7 bases. In DNA form, the CDR3 reads TGCGCCAGCAGCCACCTCGGGGGGAGCTCCTACGAGCAGTACTTC. Protein: CASSHLGGSSYEQYF.